Below are 21 T cell receptor beta chains sequenced from a single sample in a study of cytomegalovirus exposure and HLA in healthy donors. Both 60 Vbeta primers and 13 Jbeta primers went into the PCR. Assay: immunoSEQ multiplex PCR; the TCRdb copy retains only in-frame clones and omits some. The sample holds more than 95,000 clones, less than 85% seen once. Sequencing was carried out using PBMCs. The receptors stem from a woman between 18 and 29 years old in good health and CMV-seropositive.

CDR3 residues: CASSVVPGSTYEQYF. The CDR3 DNA reads TGTGCCAGCAGCGTAGTTCCGGGAAGCACCTACGAGCAGTACTTC. This chain connects TRBV9 to TRBJ2-7, with a weak D call TRBD2 (5 bases). CDR3 length: 15 amino acids. V dropped 0 bases and J dropped 2 bases, with 12 bases sitting between them. The germline CDR1 and CDR2 sequences are SGDLS and YYNGEE.

The rearrangement joins TRBV2 to TRBJ2-2, with 15 bases fitting TRBD2. Germline-derived CDR1 and CDR2 are SNHLY and FYNNEI. Germline trimming cut 4 bases from V and 5 bases from J; bases unmatched to any gene: 2. The CDR3 totals 16 residues. CDR3 DNA sequence: TGTGCCAGCAGTGGCGGGACTAGCGGGAGGACCGGGGAGCTGTTTTTT. Protein product: CASSGGTSGRTGELFF.

CDR3 DNA: TGTGCCAGTAGTACTCGACAGACGTTGAACACTGAAGCTTTCTTT. As protein: CASSTRQTLNTEAFF. The genes are TRBV19 and TRBJ1-1; D possibly corresponds to TRBD1 (5 bases). CDR3 size: 15 residues. V shed 4 bases and J shed 0 bases, with 12 bases lying between them. Germline V CDR1 and CDR2: LNHDA, SQIVND (reference sequence).

The rearrangement joins TRBV27 to TRBJ1-1; 8 bases fit TRBD1. The CDR3 sequence is 15 residues long. The germline V gene has CDR1 MNHEY and CDR2 SMNVEV (reference sequence). The trim removed 7 bases at V and 3 bases at J, leaving 10 bases unmatched. CDR3 residues: CASTPWTGSDTEAFF. Here the CDR3 DNA reads TGTGCCAGCACCCCATGGACAGGGTCGGACACTGAAGCTTTCTTT.

The V and J genes are TRBV10-1 and TRBJ1-1, with TRBD1 identical over 9 bases. This CDR3 region has 16 residues. Germline CDR1 WNHNN, CDR2 SYGVQD (reference sequence). With 5 bases clipped from V and 8 bases from J, the junction kept 15 bases outside the gene matches. For the CDR3, the DNA is TGCGCCAGCAGTAACTCACCGGGACAGGGTTTGCTCGAAGCTTTCTTT. Translation gives CASSNSPGQGLLEAFF.

This clone was counted a few times. V and J are TRBV5-1 and TRBJ1-1; 7 bases line up with TRBD1. The V and J ends lost 1 base and 3 bases, in that order; junction bases with no gene match: 3. CDR1 and CDR2 (germline): SGHRS, YFSETQ. The CDR3 runs to 14 residues. The CDR3 sequence is CASSLSQGDTEAFF. CDR3 sequence (DNA): TGCGCCAGCAGCTTGTCCCAGGGGGACACTGAAGCTTTCTTT.

The chain links TRBV5-4 to TRBJ2-5, with D maybe TRBD2 (5 bases). V dropped 0 bases and J dropped 3 bases, with 12 bases sitting between them. Germline values: CDR1 SGHNT, CDR2 YYREEE (reference sequence). The CDR3 is made up of 15 amino acids. CDR3 in amino acids: CASSLVARGEETQYF. Written as DNA, the CDR3 is TGTGCCAGCAGCTTGGTAGCCCGGGGTGAAGAGACCCAGTACTTC.

The chain carries TRBV2 and TRBJ1-1; D is possibly TRBD1 (5 bases). Trimming shortened V by 5 bases and J by 0 bases, and 10 bases separated the two germline ends. The germline CDR1 and CDR2 sequences are SNHLY and FYNNEI. The CDR3 runs 14 residues. CDR3 loop: CASSSRAMNTEAFF. DNA for the CDR3: TGTGCCAGCAGTTCCAGGGCGATGAACACTGAAGCTTTCTTT.

This chain joins TRBV2 and TRBJ2-1; 11 nucleotides match TRBD2. Germline CDR1 SNHLY, CDR2 FYNNEI. V shed 2 bases and J 5 bases; nucleotides not matched to a gene: 5. The CDR3 contains 16 residues. For the CDR3, the DNA is TGTGCCAGCAGTGAACAACTAGCGGGAGCTAACAATGAGCAGTTCTTC. Translated: CASSEQLAGANNEQFF.

This clone came up a few times. The V and J genes are TRBV7-9 and TRBJ2-7; 7 bases match TRBD2. This CDR3 region has 13 residues. The V gene end was trimmed by 0 bases and the J gene end by 6 bases; junction bases not matched to a gene: 2. Germline CDR1 is SEHNR and CDR2 is FQNEAQ (reference sequence). The CDR3 DNA reads TGTGCCAGCAGCTTAGCTGGCGGGAGCGAGCAGTACTTC. Amino acids: CASSLAGGSEQYF.

The chain recombines TRBV5-6 with TRBJ1-1; no clear D. This CDR3 region has 12 residues. Trimming shortened V by 4 bases and J by 0 bases, and 4 bases separated the two germline ends. Germline CDR1 SGHDT, CDR2 YYEEEE. This chain's CDR3 is CASSVVNTEAFF. CDR3 in DNA: TGTGCCAGCAGCGTAGTGAACACTGAAGCTTTCTTT.

This chain links TRBV6-1 with TRBJ2-1, with 7 bases that match TRBD2. With 7 bases clipped from V and 6 bases from J, the junction kept 6 bases outside the gene matches. Germline CDR1 MNHNS, CDR2 SASEGT. The CDR3 is made up of 13 amino acids. The DNA of the CDR3 is TGTGCCAGCATGCCGGGACTACCCAATGAGCAGTTCTTC. It specifies CASMPGLPNEQFF.

The V call is TRBV28, the J call TRBJ1-2; TRBD1 agrees at 7 bases. Looked up from germline, CDR1 is MDHEN and CDR2 is SYDVKM. This CDR3 region has 13 residues. Trimming at V came to 5 bases and at J to 5 bases, leaving 5 bases not matched to a gene. This chain's CDR3 is CASSGDRAYGYTF. DNA of the CDR3: TGTGCCAGCAGTGGAGACAGGGCTTATGGCTACACCTTC.

This chain connects TRBV5-1 to TRBJ1-5, with unresolved D. This CDR3 has 15 amino acids. CDR1 and CDR2 (germline): SGHRS, YFSETQ. Between the trimmed V and J ends, which lost 0 bases and 3 bases, there was a span of 10 bases. The CDR3 nucleotides read TGCGCCAGCAGCTTGGCCGGGGAACTCAATCAGCCCCAGCATTTT. Translated: CASSLAGELNQPQHF.

V is TRBV27 and J is TRBJ1-1, with D unclear. CDR3 length equals 13 residues. Trimming cost V 7 bases and J 0 bases, with 9 bases left between them. CDR1 and CDR2 from the germline V gene are MNHEY and SMNVEV (reference sequence). CDR3 sequence reads: CASTRFLNTEAFF. In DNA, the CDR3 is TGTGCCAGCACGAGGTTTCTGAACACTGAAGCTTTCTTT.

The chain employs TRBV11-2 and TRBJ2-1; D not certain. V lost 5 bases and J 7 bases, leaving 12 bases between the germline ends. Germline assignment: CDR1 SGHAT and CDR2 FQNNGV. The CDR3 totals 13 residues. In DNA form, the CDR3 reads TGTGCCAGCAGCCCGGTTAAGAAGAATGAGCAGTTCTTC. This codes for CASSPVKKNEQFF. Complete variable domain (other parts from reference TRBV11-2 and TRBJ2-1): EAGVAQSPRYKIIEKRQSVAFWCNPISGHATLYWYQQILGQGPKLLIQFQNNGVVDDSQLPKDRFSAERLKGVDSTLKIQPAKLEDSAVYLCASSPVKKNEQFFGPGTRLTVL.

The genes are TRBV9 and TRBJ2-7; D is undetermined. This CDR3 comprises 12 residues. CDR1 SGDLS and CDR2 YYNGEE come from the germline V gene. Trimming left V 4 bases short and J 7 bases short, with 12 bases between. In nucleotides, the CDR3 is TGTGCCAGCAGCCCCGGGTCGACGGAGCAGTACTTC. Translated, it gives CASSPGSTEQYF.

Of note for this clone: At one of its ends the junction is not consistent with the germline gene, which may arise from a read error. The chain has TRBV30 and TRBJ1-6; D ambiguous. CDR1 is GTSNPN, CDR2 SVGIG, per germline (reference sequence). This CDR3 is 13 amino acids long. DNA of the CDR3: TGTGCCTGGAGTGCGGGTAGTAATTCGCCCCTCCACTTT. Its protein product is CAWSAGSNSPLHF.

This clone was seen only a few times. The genes are TRBV29-1 and TRBJ2-7; 13 bases align to TRBD2. The CDR3 contains 13 residues. After removal of 5 bases from V and 4 bases from J, the junction contained 2 bases not matched to a gene. The germline V gene encodes CDR1 SQVTM and CDR2 ANQGSEA. The CDR3 loop is CSVRTSGSYEQYF. In DNA, the CDR3 is TGCAGCGTTCGGACTAGCGGGAGTTACGAGCAGTACTTC.

This rearrangement joins TRBV9 to TRBJ1-2, with D perhaps TRBD1 (5 bases). V was cut by 4 bases and J by 8 bases, with 18 bases left in between. Germline V lookup: CDR1 SGDLS, CDR2 YYNGEE. The CDR3 is 14 residues long. The CDR3 coding sequence is TGTGCCAGCAGCTCGGGTGGCAGGGTCCAGGGCTACACCTTC. It translates to CASSSGGRVQGYTF.

This chain connects TRBV5-4 to TRBJ1-2; D call uncertain. Germline assignment: CDR1 SGHNT and CDR2 YYREEE (reference sequence). The CDR3 loop spans 13 amino acids. V was trimmed by 1 base and J by 1 base, leaving 5 bases between them. CDR3: CASSLLSNYGYTF. The CDR3 nucleotides are TGTGCCAGCAGCTTGCTAAGTAACTATGGCTACACCTTC.